This T cell receptor beta chain stems from a study of T-cell memory formation after mild COVID-19 (dated by TCRdb to 2020 to 2022). Describing the broader study: Most TCR sequence clusters were specific to one of the two donors. In two donors, T-cell clones that expanded and contracted after mild COVID-19 were followed by sequencing TCRalpha and TCRbeta repertoires longitudinally. Two young, previously healthy adult volunteers, one female and one male, were included in the cohort. The investigation overall reported the following: Contracting CD4+ clones turned up mainly in the CM and EM memory subsets, whereas EMRA was where CD8+ clones were enriched. SARS-CoV-2 specificity of the second-wave clones peaking on day 37 was not confirmed. Only two mild cases were covered by the study, and larger cohorts that include severe cases with pre-infection samples were considered necessary. Balanced CD4/CD8 phenotypes were observed for clones contracting from day 15 to 85, whereas a bias towards CD4+ was observed for a second wave of clones expanding from day 15 to 37. Some responding clones were found in pre-infection memory, which suggests that pre-existing cross-reactive memory T cells took part in the SARS-CoV-2 response.

The CDR3 spans 15 residues, from the cysteine through the phenylalanine. Only the CDR3 DNA stays, 45 bases, in frame from base 1. Here V drops 2 bases and J drops 5 bases, and the junction holds 6 bases not matched to any gene. For CDR1 and CDR2, the germline V gene lists SGHRS and YFSETQ. Only a few counts were recorded for this clonotype. No antigen is known for it. No base quality information exists; no much larger clone differs at one position. The reads were generated on an Illumina NovaSeq 6000. TCRalpha and TCRbeta cDNA libraries were constructed by 5'RACE with constant-segment primers, with sample barcodes and unique molecular identifiers being introduced. Trizol reagent was used to extract RNA from every sample. The libraries were amplified in two PCR steps, and the second step added a second sample barcode and Illumina TruSeq adapters. Libraries were sequenced on an Illumina NovaSeq with 2 x 150 bp paired-end reads. The authors' analysis ran thus. The reads were demultiplexed and collapsed into UMI-guided consensus sequences using migec v1.2.7. With mixcr v2.1.11, UMI consensuses were aligned to TRA and TRB V and J templates and assembled into clonotypes. A clonotype was counted as expanded or contracted only if both edgeR and NoisET called the change significant, with noise models trained on biological replicates. For edgeR calls, a false discovery rate-adjusted p below 0.01 and a log2 fold-change threshold of 1 were applied. As an exploratory analysis of dynamics, max-normalized trajectories of the 1000 most abundant clonotypes were examined by PCA with hierarchical clustering. Separately sequenced CD4+ and CD8+ repertoires were used to assign the CD4 or CD8 phenotype of responding clones. The raw public data were reprocessed by TCRdb itself: fastp quality trimming at Q25, MiXCR clonotype calling, in-frame beta chains only. Records with the same CDR3 protein are collapsed into one entry carrying the most frequent genes and DNA. TCRdb, not the original authors, processed these V and J calls. The sample has roughly 400,000 distinct CDR3 sequences on record, about a sixth of them singletons. Under 25% of the sample is taken by the ten largest.

PBMCs were isolated by Ficoll-Paque density gradient centrifugation. Sequenced input: PBMCs or a T cell subset sorted from them (not recorded which). This sequence originates from a man aged 18 to 29 who had mild COVID-19 (a few samples of this study predate the infection). The sample titles of this study are shuffled in the database, so cell type and time point are left out; the donor was told from shared clones. This receptor chain uses TRBV5-1 and TRBJ1-5; 8 bases in the junction line up with TRBD1. The CDR3 in this case is CASSLTGGGYQPQHF. The sequenced DNA is TGCGCCAGCAGCTTAACAGGGGGGGGATATCAGCCCCAGCATTTT.